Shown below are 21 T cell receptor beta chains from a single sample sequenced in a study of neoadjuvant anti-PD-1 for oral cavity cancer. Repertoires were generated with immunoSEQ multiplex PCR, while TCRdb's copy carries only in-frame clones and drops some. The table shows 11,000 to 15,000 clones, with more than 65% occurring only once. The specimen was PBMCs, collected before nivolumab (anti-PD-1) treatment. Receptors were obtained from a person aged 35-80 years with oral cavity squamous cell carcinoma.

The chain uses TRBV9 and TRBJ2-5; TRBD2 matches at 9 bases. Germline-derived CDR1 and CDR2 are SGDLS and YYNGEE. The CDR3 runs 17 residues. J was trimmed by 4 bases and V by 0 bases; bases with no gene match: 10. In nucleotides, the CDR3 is TGTGCCAGCAGCGTAGGGGGCCTAGCGGGGAATGGAGAGACCCAGTACTTC. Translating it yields CASSVGGLAGNGETQYF. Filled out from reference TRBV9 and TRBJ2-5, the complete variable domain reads DSGVTQTPKHLITATGQRVTLRCSPRSGDLSVYWYQQSLDQGLQFLIQYYNGEERAKGNILERFSAQQFPDLHSELNLSSLELGDSALYFCASSVGGLAGNGETQYFGPGTRLLVL.

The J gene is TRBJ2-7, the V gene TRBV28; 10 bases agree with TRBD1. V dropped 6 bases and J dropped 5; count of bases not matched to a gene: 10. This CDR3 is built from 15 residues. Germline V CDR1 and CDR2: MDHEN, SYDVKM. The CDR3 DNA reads TGTGCCAGCAGACCCGGGACAGGGGTAATCCACGAGCAGTACTTC. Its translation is CASRPGTGVIHEQYF.

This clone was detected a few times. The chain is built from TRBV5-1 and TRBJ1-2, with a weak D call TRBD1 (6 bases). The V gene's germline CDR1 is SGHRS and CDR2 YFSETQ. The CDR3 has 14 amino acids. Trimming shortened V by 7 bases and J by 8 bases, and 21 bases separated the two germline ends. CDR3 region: CASRSQGVLGGYTF. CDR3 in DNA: TGCGCCAGCCGTTCACAGGGAGTCCTGGGCGGCTACACCTTC.

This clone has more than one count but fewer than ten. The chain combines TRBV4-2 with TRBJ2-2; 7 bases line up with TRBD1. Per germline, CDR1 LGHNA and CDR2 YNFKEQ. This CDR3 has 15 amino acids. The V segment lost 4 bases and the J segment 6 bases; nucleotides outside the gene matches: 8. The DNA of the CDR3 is TGTGCCAGCAGCCCGACAGGGATGGGGGCCGGGGAGCTGTTTTTT. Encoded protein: CASSPTGMGAGELFF.

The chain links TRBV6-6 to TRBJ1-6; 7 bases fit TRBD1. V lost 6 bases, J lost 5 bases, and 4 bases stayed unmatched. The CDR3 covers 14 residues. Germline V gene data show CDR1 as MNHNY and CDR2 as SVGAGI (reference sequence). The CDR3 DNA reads TGTGCCAGCAGAAAGGGACAGAATAATTCACCCCTCCACTTT. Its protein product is CASRKGQNNSPLHF.

The CDR3 DNA reads TGTGCCAGTATCGCGGGAGGTTTGGGAGAGCAGTACTTC. It encodes CASIAGGLGEQYF. The chain couples TRBV6-5 to TRBJ2-7; 8 bases map to TRBD2. V was clipped by 9 bases and J by 7 bases; unmatched bases: 11. The CDR3 contains 13 residues. The germline V gene encodes CDR1 MNHEY and CDR2 SVGAGI.

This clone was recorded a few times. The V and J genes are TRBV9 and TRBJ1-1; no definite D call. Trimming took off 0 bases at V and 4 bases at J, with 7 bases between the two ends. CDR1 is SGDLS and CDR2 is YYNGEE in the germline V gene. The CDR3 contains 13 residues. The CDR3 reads CASSVAGSTEAFF. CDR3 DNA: TGTGCCAGCAGCGTAGCTGGGAGCACTGAAGCTTTCTTT.

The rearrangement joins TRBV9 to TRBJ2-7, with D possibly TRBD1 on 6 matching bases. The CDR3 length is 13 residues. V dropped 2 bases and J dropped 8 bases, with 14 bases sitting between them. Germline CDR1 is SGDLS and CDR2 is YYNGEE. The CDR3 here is CASSVSQQGKQYF. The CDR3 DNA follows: TGTGCCAGCAGCGTTTCCCAACAGGGCAAGCAGTACTTC.

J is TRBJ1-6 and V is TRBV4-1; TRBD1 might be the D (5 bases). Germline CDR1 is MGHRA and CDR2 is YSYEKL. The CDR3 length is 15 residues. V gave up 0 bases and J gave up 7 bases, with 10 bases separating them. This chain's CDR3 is CASSQDQGTNSPLHF. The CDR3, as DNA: TGCGCCAGCAGCCAAGATCAAGGGACCAATTCACCCCTCCACTTT.

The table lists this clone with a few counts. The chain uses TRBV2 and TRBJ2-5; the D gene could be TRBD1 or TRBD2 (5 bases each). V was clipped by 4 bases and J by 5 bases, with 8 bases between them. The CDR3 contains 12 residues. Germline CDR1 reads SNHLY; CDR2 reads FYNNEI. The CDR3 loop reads CASSVGAETQYF. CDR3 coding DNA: TGTGCCAGCAGTGTCGGGGCGGAGACCCAGTACTTC.

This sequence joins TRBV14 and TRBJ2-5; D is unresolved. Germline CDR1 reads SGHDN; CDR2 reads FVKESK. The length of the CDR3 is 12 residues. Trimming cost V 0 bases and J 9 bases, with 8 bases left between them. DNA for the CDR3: TGTGCCAGCAGCCAAGATAGGGATGCCCAGTACTTC. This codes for CASSQDRDAQYF.

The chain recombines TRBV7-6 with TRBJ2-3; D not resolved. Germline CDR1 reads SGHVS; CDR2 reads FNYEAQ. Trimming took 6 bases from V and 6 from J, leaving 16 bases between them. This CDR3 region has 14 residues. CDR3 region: CASRDPWTADTQYF. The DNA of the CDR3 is TGTGCCAGCAGAGACCCCTGGACCGCGGATACGCAGTATTTT. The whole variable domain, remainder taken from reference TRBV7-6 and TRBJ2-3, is GAGVSQSPRYKVTKRGQDVALRCDPISGHVSLYWYRQALGQGPEFLTYFNYEAQQDKSGLPNDRFSAERPEGSISTLTIQRTEQRDSAMYRCASRDPWTADTQYFGPGTRLTVL.

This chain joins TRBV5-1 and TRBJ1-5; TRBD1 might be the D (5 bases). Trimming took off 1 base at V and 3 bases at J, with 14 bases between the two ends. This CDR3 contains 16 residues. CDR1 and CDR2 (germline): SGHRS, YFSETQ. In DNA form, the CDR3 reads TGCGCCAGCAGCTTGTTGGGGGTAGGGAACAATCAGCCCCAGCATTTT. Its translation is CASSLLGVGNNQPQHF.

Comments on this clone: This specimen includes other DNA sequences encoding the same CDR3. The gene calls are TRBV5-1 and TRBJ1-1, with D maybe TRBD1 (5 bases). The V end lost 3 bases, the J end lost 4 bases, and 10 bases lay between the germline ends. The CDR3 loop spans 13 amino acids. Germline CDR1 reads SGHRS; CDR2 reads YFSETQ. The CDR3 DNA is TGCGCCAGCAGCTCCCCGGGGGGCACTGAAGCTTTCTTT. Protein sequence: CASSSPGGTEAFF.

CDR3 nucleotides: TGTGCCAGTGCCCAGGGTGGGGAAGAGACCCAGTACTTC. Translation: CASAQGGEETQYF. The rearrangement uses TRBV5-4 and TRBJ2-5; the D gene is possibly TRBD1 (5 bases). Germline V gene sequence: CDR1 SGHNT, CDR2 YYREEE (reference sequence). Between the trimmed V and J ends, which lost 8 bases and 3 bases, there was a span of 14 bases. The CDR3 covers 13 residues. Using reference TRBV5-4 and TRBJ2-5 for the parts outside the CDR3, the full variable domain is ETGVTQSPTHLIKTRGQQVTLRCSSQSGHNTVSWYQQALGQGPQFIFQYYREEENGRGNFPPRFSGLQFPNYSSELNVNALELDDSALYLCASAQGGEETQYFGPGTRLLVL.

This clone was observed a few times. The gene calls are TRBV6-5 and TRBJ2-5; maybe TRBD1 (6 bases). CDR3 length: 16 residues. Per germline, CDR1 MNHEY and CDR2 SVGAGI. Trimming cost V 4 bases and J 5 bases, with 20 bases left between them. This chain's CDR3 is CASSSSRGRGAETQYF. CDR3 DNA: TGTGCCAGCAGTTCTTCCCGGGGCAGGGGTGCGGAGACCCAGTACTTC.

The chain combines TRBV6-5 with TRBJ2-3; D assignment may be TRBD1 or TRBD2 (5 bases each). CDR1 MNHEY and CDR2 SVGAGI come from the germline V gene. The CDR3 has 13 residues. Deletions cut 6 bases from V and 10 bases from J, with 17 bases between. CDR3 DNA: TGTGCCAGCAGCCTCGCCATGGGGGATGCGCAGTATTTT. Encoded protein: CASSLAMGDAQYF.

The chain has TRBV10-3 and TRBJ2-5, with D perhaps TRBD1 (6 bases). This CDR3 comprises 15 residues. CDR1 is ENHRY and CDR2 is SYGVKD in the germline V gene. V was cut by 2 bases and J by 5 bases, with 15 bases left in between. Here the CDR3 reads CAISETGHLGETQYF. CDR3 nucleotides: TGTGCCATCAGTGAGACGGGACACTTGGGGGAGACCCAGTACTTC.

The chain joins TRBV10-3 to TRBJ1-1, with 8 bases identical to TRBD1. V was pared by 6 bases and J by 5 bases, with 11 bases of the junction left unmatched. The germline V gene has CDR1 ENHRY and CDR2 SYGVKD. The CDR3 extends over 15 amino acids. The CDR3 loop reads CAIRSGQGLGTEAFF. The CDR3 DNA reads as TGTGCCATCAGAAGTGGACAGGGATTAGGGACTGAAGCTTTCTTT.

CDR3 sequence: CASSQVGLAWNEQYF. The CDR3 bases are TGCGCCAGCAGCCAAGTTGGACTAGCTTGGAACGAGCAGTACTTC. This chain joins TRBV4-1 and TRBJ2-7; 8 bases line up with TRBD2. Germline CDR1 and CDR2: MGHRA and YSYEKL. V gave up 1 base and J gave up 5 bases; unmatched junction bases: 7. The CDR3 covers 15 residues.

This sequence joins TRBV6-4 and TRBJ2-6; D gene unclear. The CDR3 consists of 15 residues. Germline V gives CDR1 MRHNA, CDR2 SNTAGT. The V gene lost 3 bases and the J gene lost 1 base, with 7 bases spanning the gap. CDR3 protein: CASSDQHSGANVLTF. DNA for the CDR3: TGTGCCAGCAGTGATCAGCATTCTGGGGCCAACGTCCTGACTTTC.